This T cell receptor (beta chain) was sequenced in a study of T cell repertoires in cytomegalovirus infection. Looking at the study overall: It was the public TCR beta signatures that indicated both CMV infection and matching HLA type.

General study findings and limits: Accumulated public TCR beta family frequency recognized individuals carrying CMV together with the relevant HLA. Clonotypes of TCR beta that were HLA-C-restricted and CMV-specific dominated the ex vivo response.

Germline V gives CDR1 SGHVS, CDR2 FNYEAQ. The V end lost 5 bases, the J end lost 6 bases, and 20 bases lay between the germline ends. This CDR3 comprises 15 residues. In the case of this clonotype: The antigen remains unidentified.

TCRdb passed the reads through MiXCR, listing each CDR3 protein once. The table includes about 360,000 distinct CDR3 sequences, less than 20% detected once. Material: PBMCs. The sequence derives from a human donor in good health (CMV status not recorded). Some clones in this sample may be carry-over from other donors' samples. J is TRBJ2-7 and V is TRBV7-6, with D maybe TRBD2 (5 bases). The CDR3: CASSLGSGALFEQYF. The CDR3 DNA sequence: TGTGCCAGCAGCCTGGGGAGCGGAGCTCTATTCGAGCAGTACTTC.